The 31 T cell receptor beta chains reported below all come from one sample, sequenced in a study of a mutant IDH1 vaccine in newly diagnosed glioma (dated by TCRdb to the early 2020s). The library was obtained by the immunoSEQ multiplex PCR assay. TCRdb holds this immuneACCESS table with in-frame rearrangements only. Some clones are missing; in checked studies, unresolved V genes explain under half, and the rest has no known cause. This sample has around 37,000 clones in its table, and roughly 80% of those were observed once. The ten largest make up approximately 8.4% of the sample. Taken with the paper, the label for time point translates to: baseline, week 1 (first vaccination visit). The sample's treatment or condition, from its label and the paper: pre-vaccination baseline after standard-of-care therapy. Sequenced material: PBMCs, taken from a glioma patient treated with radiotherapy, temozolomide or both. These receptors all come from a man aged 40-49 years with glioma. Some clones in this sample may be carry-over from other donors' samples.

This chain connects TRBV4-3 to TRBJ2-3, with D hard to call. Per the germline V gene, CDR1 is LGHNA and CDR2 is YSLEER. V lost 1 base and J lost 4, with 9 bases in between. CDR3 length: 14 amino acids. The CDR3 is CASSQGLGSDTQYF. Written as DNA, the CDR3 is TGCGCCAGCAGCCAAGGACTGGGATCAGATACGCAGTATTTT.

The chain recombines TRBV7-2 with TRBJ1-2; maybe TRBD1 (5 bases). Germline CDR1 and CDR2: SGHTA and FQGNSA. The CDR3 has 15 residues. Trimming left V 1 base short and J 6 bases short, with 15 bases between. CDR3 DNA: TGTGCCAGCAGCTTAGTTGGTCCCAGGGCTGATGGCTACACCTTC. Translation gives CASSLVGPRADGYTF.

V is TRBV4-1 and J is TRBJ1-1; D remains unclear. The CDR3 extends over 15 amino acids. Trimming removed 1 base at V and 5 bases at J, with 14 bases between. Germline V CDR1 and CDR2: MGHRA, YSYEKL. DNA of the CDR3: TGCGCCAGCAGCCAAGGGGAGGCGGAAATAACTGAAGCTTTCTTT. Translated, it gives CASSQGEAEITEAFF.

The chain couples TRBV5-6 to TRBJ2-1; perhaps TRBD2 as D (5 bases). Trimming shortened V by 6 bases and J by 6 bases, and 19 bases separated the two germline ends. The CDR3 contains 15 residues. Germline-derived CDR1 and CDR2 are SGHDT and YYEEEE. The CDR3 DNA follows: TGTGCCAGCACCCCTCTGGACTCTGTTGGCAATGAGCAGTTCTTC. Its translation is CASTPLDSVGNEQFF. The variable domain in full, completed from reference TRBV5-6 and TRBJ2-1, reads DAGVTQSPTHLIKTRGQQVTLRCSPKSGHDTVSWYQQALGQGPQFIFQYYEEEERQRGNFPDRFSGHQFPNYSSELNVNALLLGDSALYLCASTPLDSVGNEQFFGPGTRLTVL.

The CDR3 nucleotides read TGCAGCGTACAAGGAATATATGGCTACACCTTC. This translates into CSVQGIYGYTF. The chain employs TRBV29-1 and TRBJ1-2, with unresolved D. Germline CDR1 is SQVTM and CDR2 is ANQGSEA. This CDR3 has 11 amino acids. V was shortened by 6 bases and J by 5 bases, with 10 bases between the two germline ends.

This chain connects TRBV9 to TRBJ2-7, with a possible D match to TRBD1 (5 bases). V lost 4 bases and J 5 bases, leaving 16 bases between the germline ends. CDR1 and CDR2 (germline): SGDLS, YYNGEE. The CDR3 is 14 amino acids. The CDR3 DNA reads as TGTGCCAGCAGCCTTAACCAGGGATGGCACGAGCAGTACTTC. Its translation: CASSLNQGWHEQYF.

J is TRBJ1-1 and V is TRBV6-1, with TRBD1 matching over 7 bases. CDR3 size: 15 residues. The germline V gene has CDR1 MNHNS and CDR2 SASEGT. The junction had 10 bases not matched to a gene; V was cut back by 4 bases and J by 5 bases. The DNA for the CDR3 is TGTGCCAGCAGTGCCACACAGGGGCTGACAACTGAAGCTTTCTTT. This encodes CASSATQGLTTEAFF.

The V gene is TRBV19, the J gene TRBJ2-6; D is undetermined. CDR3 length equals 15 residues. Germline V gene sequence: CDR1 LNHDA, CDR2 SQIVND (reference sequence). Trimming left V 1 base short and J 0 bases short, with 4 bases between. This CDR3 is CASSIVHSGANVLTF. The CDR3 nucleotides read TGTGCCAGTAGTATAGTCCACTCTGGGGCCAACGTCCTGACTTTC.

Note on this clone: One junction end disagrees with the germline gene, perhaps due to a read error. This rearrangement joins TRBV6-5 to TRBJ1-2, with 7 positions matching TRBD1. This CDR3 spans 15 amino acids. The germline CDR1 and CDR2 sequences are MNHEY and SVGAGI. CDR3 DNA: TGTGCCAGCAGCTACTCCCGGGACAGTCTCTATGGCTACACCTTC. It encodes CASSYSRDSLYGYTF.

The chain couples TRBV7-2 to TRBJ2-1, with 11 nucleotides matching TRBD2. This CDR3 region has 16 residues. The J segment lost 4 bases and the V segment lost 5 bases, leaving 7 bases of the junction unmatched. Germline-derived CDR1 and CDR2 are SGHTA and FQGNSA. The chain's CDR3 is CASSPGLAGPYNEQFF. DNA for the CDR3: TGTGCCAGCAGCCCCGGACTAGCGGGTCCTTACAATGAGCAGTTCTTC.

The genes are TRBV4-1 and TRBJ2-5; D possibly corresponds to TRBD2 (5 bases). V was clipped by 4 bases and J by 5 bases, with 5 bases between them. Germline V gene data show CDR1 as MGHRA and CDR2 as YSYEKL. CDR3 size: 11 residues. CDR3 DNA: TGCGCCAGCAGCCGAGGGGAGACCCAGTACTTC. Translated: CASSRGETQYF.

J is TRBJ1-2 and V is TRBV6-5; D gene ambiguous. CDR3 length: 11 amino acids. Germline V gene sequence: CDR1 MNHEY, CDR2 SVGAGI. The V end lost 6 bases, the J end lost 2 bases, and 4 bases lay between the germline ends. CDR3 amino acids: CASRGNYGYTF. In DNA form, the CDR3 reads TGTGCCAGCAGGGGAAACTATGGCTACACCTTC.

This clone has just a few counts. CDR3 nucleotide sequence: TGTGCCAGCAGATTCAGGGTATTCGGTGAAAAACTGTTTTTT. The encoded protein is CASRFRVFGEKLFF. The gene calls are TRBV6-5 and TRBJ1-4, with D tentatively TRBD1 (5 bases). This CDR3 is built from 14 residues. V was pared by 6 bases and J by 7 bases, with 15 bases between. CDR1 MNHEY and CDR2 SVGAGI come from the germline V gene.

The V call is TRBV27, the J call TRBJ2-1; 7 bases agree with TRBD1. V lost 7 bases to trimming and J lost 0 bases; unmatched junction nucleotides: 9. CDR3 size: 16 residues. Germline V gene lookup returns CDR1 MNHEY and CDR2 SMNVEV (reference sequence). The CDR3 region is CASTIQGSSSYNEQFF. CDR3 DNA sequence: TGTGCCAGCACCATACAGGGGTCGAGCTCCTACAATGAGCAGTTCTTC.

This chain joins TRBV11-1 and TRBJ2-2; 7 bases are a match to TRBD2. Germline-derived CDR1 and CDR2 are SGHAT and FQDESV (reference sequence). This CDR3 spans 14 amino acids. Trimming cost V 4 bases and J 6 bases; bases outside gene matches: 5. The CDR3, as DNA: TGTGCCAGCAGCTGGGGGGGGACTGCCGGGGAGCTGTTTTTT. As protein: CASSWGGTAGELFF.

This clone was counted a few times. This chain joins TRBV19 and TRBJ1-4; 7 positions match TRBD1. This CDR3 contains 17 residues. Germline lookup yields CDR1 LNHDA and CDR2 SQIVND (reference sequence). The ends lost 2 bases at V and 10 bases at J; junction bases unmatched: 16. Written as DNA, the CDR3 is TGTGCCAGTAGTATAAAGGAGGGACAGACCCTCACGGGAAAACTGTTTTTT. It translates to CASSIKEGQTLTGKLFF.

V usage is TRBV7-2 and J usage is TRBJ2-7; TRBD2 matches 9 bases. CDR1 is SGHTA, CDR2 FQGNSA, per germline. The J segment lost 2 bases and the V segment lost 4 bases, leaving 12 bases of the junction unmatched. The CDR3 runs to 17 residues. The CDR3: CASSSPGVAGDAYEQYF. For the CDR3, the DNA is TGTGCCAGCAGCTCCCCAGGGGTAGCGGGGGATGCCTACGAGCAGTACTTC.

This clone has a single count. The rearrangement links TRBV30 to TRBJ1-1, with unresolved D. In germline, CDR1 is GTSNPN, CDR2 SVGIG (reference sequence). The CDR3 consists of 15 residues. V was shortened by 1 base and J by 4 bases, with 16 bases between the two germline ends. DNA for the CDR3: TGTGCCTGGAGTGCCGCCCGGACGGGAATCACTGAAGCTTTCTTT. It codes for CAWSAARTGITEAFF.

The CDR3 sequence is CAWLLTGTPNSPLHF. The CDR3 DNA sequence: TGTGCCTGGCTACTAACCGGGACGCCGAATTCACCCCTCCACTTT. The V gene is TRBV30, the J gene TRBJ1-6; D possibly corresponds to TRBD1 (5 bases). CDR3 length: 15 amino acids. CDR1 GTSNPN and CDR2 SVGIG come from the germline V gene (reference sequence). The V end lost 5 bases, the J end lost 7 bases, and 18 bases lay between the germline ends. The variable domain in full, with the rest retrieved from reference TRBV30 and TRBJ1-6, is SQTIHQWPATLVQPVGSPLSLECTVEGTSNPNLYWYRQAAGRGLQLLFYSVGIGQISSEVPQNLSASRPQDRQFILSSKKLLLSDSGFYLCAWLLTGTPNSPLHFGNGTRLTVT.

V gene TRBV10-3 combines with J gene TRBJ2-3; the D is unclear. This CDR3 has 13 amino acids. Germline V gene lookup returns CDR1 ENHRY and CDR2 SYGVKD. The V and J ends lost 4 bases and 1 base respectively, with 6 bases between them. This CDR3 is CAISGPGTDTQYF. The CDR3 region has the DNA TGTGCCATCAGTGGTCCAGGCACAGATACGCAGTATTTT.

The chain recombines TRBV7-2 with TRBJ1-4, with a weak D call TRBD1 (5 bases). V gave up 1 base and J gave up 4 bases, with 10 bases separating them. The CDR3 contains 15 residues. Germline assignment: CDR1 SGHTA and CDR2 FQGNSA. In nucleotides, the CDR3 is TGTGCCAGCAGCTTAGGACCAAGGGGTAATGAAAAACTGTTTTTT. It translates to CASSLGPRGNEKLFF.

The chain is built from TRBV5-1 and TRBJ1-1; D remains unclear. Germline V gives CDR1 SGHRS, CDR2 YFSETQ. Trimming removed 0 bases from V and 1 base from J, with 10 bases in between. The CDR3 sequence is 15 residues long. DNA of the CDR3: TGCGCCAGCAGCTTGGATTTAGGAACGAACACTGAAGCTTTCTTT. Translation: CASSLDLGTNTEAFF.

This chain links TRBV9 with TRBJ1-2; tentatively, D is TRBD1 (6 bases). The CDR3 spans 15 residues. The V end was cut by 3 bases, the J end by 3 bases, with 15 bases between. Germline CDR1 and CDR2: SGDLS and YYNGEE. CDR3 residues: CASSGPQGRDYGYTF. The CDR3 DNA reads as TGTGCCAGCAGCGGGCCACAGGGCAGGGACTATGGCTACACCTTC.

CDR3 residues: CASSVEGSETQYF. DNA for the CDR3: TGTGCCAGCAGCGTAGAAGGGTCGGAGACCCAGTACTTC. The chain is built from TRBV9 and TRBJ2-5; D gene uncertain. CDR1 SGDLS and CDR2 YYNGEE come from the germline V gene. Trimming cost V 0 bases and J 5 bases, with 8 bases left between them. The CDR3 has 13 amino acids.

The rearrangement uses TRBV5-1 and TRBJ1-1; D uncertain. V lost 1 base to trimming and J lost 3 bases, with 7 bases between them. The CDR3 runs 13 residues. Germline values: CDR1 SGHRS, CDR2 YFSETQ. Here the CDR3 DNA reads TGCGCCAGCAGCTTGCACAGCGACACTGAAGCTTTCTTT. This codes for CASSLHSDTEAFF. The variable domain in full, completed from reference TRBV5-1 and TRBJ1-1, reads KAGVTQTPRYLIKTRGQQVTLSCSPISGHRSVSWYQQTPGQGLQFLFEYFSETQRNKGNFPGRFSGRQFSNSRSEMNVSTLELGDSALYLCASSLHSDTEAFFGQGTRLTVV.

CDR3 residues: CAWRSRGNTEAFF. The DNA for the CDR3 is TGTGCCTGGAGGTCGAGGGGGAACACTGAAGCTTTCTTT. The chain carries TRBV30 and TRBJ1-1; TRBD1 is a possible D gene (5 bases). The CDR3 covers 13 residues. CDR1 and CDR2 from the germline V gene are GTSNPN and SVGIG (reference sequence). V lost 3 bases to trimming and J lost 1 base, with 9 bases between them.

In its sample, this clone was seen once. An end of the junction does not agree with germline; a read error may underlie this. In DNA, the CDR3 is TGTGCCAGCAGCTTGGGCTCCTCCGAGCAGTACTTC. This sequence encodes CASSLGSSEQYF. V gene TRBV11-2 combines with J gene TRBJ2-7; D unresolved. The CDR3 consists of 12 residues. Germline V gives CDR1 SGHAT, CDR2 FQNNGV. The full variable domain, in which reference TRBV11-2 and TRBJ2-7 provide the parts outside the CDR3, is EAGVAQSPRYKIIEKRQSVAFWCNPISGHATLYWYQQILGQGPKLLIQFQNNGVVDDSQLPKDRFSAERLKGVDSTLKIQPAKLEDSAVYLCASSLGSSEQYFGPGTRLTVT.

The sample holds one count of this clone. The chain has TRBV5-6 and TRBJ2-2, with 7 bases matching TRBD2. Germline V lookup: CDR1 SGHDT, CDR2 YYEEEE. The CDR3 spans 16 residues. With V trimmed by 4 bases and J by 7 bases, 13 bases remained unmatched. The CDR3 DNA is TGTGCCAGCAGCCTGGAGGGACTACGACTTGGCGGGGAGCTGTTTTTT. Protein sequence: CASSLEGLRLGGELFF.

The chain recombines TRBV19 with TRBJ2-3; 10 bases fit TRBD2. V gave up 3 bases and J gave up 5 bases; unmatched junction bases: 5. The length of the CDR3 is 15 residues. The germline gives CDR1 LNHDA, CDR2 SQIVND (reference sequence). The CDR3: CASSISGGDEDTQYF. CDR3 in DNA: TGTGCCAGTAGTATCAGCGGGGGGGATGAAGATACGCAGTATTTT.

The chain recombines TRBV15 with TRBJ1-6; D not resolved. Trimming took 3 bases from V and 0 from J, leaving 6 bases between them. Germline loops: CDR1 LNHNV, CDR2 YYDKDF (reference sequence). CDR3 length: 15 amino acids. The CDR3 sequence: CATSSEDSYNSPLHF. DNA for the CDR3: TGTGCCACCAGCAGCGAGGACTCCTATAATTCACCCCTCCACTTT.

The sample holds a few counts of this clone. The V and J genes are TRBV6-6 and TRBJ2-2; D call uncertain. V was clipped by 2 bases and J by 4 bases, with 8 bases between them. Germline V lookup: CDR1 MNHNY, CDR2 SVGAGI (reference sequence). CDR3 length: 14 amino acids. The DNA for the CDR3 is TGTGCCAGCAGTTACAGGGTGGGCACCGGGGAGCTGTTTTTT. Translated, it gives CASSYRVGTGELFF.